This T cell receptor beta chain emerged from a study of blood T cell repertoires in COVID-19. Measured with immunoSEQ multiplex PCR; TCRdb has only the in-frame clones, and not every one. The repertoire holds roughly 450,000 clones, with about 90% as singletons. The CDR3 has 13 amino acids. Trimming removed 5 bases at V and 0 bases at J, with 7 bases between. The germline V gene has CDR1 LNHDA and CDR2 SQIVND (reference sequence). The chain joins TRBV19 to TRBJ1-2, with a tentative D call TRBD1 (6 bases). The sequence came from a man between 18 and 29 years old who had recovered from COVID-19. The sequencing sample was made of PBMCs or T cells enriched from blood (not recorded which). The CDR3 DNA reads TGTGCCAGTAGTCGGGACACTAACTATGGCTACACCTTC. Amino acids: CASSRDTNYGYTF.